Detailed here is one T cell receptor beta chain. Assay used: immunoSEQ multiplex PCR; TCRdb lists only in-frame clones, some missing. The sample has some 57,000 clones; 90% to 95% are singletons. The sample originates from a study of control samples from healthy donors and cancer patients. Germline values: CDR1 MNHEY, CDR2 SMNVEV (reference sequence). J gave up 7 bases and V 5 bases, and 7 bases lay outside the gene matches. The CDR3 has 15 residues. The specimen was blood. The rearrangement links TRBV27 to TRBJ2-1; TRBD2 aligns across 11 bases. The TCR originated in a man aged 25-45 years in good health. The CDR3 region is CASSALAGGPNEQFF. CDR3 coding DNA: TGTGCCAGCAGTGCCCTAGCGGGAGGTCCTAATGAGCAGTTCTTC.